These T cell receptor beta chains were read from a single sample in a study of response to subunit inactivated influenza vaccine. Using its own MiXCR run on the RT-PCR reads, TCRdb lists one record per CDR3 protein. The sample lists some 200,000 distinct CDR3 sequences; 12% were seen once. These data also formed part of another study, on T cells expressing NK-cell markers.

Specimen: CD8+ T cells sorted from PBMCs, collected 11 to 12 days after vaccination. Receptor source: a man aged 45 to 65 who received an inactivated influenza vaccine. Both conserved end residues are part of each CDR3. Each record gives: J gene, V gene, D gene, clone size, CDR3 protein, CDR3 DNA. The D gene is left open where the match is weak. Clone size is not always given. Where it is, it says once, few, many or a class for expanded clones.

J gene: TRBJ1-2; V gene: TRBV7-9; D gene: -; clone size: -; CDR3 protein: CASSLGIGNGYTF; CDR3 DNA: TGTGCCAGCAGCTTAGGTATTGGGAACGGCTACACCTTC
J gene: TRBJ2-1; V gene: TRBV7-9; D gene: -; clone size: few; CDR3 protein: CASSLTEQFF; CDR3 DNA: TGTGCCAGCAGCTTAACAGAGCAGTTCTTC
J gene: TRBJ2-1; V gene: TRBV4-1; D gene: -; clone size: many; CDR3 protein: CASSQEPEAYNEQFF; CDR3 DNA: TGCGCCAGCAGCCAAGAGCCAGAAGCCTACAATGAGCAGTTCTTC
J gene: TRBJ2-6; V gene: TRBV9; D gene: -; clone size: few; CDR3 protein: CASSVGRGGANVLTF; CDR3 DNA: TGTGCCAGCAGCGTCGGCCGGGGTGGGGCCAACGTCCTGACTTTC
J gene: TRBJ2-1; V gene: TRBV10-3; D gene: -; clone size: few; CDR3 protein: CAISESASLNNEQFF; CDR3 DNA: TGTGCCATCAGTGAGTCGGCTAGCCTCAACAATGAGCAGTTCTTC
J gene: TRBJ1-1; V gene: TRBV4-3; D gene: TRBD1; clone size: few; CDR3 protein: CASSQDRGPTEAFF; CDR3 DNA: TGCGCCAGCAGCCAAGACAGGGGGCCCACTGAAGCTTTCTTT
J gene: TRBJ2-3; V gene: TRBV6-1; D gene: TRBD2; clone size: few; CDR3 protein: CATGGTSTDTQYF; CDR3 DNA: TGTGCCACCGGGGGGACTAGCACAGATACGCAGTATTTT
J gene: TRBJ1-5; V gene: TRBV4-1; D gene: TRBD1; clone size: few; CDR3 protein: CASSQDSGQHSNQPQHF; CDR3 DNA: TGCGCCAGCAGCCAAGATTCGGGACAGCATAGCAATCAGCCCCAGCATTTT
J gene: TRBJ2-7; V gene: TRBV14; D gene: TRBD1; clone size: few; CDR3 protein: CASSQYRDRENYEQYF; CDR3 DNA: TGTGCCAGCAGCCAATACCGGGACAGGGAAAACTACGAGCAGTACTTC
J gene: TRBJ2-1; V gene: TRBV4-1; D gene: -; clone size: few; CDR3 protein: CASSQGWGRYNEQFF; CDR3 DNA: TGCGCCAGCAGCCAAGGGTGGGGCAGGTACAATGAGCAGTTCTTC
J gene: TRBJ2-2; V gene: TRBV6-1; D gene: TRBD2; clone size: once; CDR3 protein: CVSSSGGNTGELFF; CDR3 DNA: TGTGTCAGTTCTAGCGGGGGGAACACCGGGGAGCTGTTTTTT
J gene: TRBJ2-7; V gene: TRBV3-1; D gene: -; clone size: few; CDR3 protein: CASSQGYGRVGEQYF; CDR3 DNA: TGTGCCAGCAGCCAAGGGTACGGGAGAGTGGGGGAGCAGTACTTC
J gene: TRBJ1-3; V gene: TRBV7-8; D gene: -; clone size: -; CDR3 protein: CASSLRSDTFSGNTIYF; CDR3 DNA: TGTGCCAGCAGCCTACGTTCGGATACATTCTCTGGAAACACCATATATTTT
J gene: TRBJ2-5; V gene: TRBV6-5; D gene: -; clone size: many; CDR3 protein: CASSYFRGQGGETQYF; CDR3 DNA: TGTGCCAGCAGTTACTTCAGGGGCCAAGGGGGAGAGACCCAGTACTTC
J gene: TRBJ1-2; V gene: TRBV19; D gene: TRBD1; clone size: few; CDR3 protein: CASAEGATYGYTF; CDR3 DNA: TGTGCCAGTGCGGAGGGGGCAACCTATGGCTACACCTTC
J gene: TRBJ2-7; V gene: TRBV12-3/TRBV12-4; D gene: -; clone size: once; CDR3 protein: CASATGISYEQYF; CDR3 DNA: TGTGCCAGCGCGACCGGGATAAGCTACGAGCAGTACTTC
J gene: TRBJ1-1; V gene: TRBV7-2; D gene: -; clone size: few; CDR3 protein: CASSFGQGPANTEAFF; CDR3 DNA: TGTGCCAGCAGCTTCGGCCAAGGGCCCGCGAACACTGAAGCTTTCTTT
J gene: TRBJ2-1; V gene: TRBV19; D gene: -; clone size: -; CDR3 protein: CASSIDSLINANEQFF; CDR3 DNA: TGTGCCAGTAGTATAGATTCGCTAATTAACGCCAATGAGCAGTTCTTC
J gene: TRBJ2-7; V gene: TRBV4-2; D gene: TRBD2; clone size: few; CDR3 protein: CASSQETSGSRYEQYF; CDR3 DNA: TGTGCCAGCAGCCAGGAAACTAGCGGGAGCCGCTACGAGCAGTACTTC
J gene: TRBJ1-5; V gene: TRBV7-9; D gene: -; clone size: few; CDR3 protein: CASSPSNQPQHF; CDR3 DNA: TGTGCCAGCAGCCCCAGTAATCAGCCCCAGCATTTT
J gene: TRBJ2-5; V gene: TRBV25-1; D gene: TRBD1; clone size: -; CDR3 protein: CAKLQGFQETQYF; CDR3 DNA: TGTGCCAAGCTACAGGGGTTCCAAGAGACCCAGTACTTC
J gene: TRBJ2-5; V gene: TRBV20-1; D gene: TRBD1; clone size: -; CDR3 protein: CSARTWDRGQGETQYF; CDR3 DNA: TGCAGTGCTCGAACCTGGGACAGGGGGCAAGGAGAGACCCAGTACTTC
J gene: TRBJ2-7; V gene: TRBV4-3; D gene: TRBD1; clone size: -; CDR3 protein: CASSQPGQGVAEQYF; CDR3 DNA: TGCGCCAGCAGCCAACCGGGACAGGGGGTTGCCGAGCAGTACTTC
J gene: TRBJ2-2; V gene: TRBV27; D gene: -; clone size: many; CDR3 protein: CASSSLTGELFF; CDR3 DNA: TGTGCCAGCAGTTCTCTCACCGGGGAGCTGTTTTTT
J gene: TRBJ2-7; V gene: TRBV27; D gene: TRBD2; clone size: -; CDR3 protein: CASSAGLAGTYEQYF; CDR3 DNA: TGTGCCAGCAGTGCGGGACTAGCGGGCACCTACGAGCAGTACTTC
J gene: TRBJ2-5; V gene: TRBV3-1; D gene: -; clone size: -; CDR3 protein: CASSPQTGTTNQETQYF; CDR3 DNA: TGTGCCAGCAGCCCGCAAACAGGGACTACGAATCAAGAGACCCAGTACTTC
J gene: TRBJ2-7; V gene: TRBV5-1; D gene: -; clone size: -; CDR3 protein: CASSFGILGPYEQYF; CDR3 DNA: TGCGCCAGCAGCTTCGGGATCCTCGGGCCCTACGAGCAGTACTTC
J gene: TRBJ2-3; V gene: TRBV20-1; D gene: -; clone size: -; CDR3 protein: CSASLGGTADTQYF; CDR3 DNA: TGCAGTGCTAGTCTCGGCGGGACCGCAGATACGCAGTATTTT
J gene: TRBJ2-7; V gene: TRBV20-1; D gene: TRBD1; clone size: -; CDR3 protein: CSARARDRVVLEQYF; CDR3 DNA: TGCAGTGCTAGAGCCCGGGACAGGGTGGTACTCGAGCAGTACTTC
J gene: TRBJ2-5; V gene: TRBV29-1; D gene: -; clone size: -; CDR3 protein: CSVEGGRPIETQYF; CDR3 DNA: TGCAGCGTTGAGGGGGGGCGCCCAATAGAGACCCAGTACTTC
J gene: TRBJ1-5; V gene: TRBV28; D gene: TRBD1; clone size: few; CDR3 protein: CASSSDRDREKHF; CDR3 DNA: TGTGCCAGCAGTTCCGATAGAGACAGGGAAAAGCATTTT
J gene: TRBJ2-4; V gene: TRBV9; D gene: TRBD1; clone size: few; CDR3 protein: CASSVDGTGSIQYF; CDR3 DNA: TGTGCCAGCAGCGTAGATGGGACAGGGTCCATTCAGTACTTC
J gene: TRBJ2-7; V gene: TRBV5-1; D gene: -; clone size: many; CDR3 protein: CASSWPPGHLEVPYEQYF; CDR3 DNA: TGCGCCAGCAGCTGGCCTCCGGGACATCTGGAGGTGCCCTACGAGCAGTACTTC
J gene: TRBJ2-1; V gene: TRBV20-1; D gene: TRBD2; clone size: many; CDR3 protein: CSARDESSGTSYNEQFF; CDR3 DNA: TGCAGTGCTAGAGATGAGTCTAGCGGAACCTCCTACAATGAGCAGTTCTTC
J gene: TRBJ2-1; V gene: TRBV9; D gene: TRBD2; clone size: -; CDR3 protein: CASSVGTSGPYNEQFF; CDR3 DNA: TGTGCCAGCAGCGTAGGGACTAGCGGTCCCTACAATGAGCAGTTCTTC
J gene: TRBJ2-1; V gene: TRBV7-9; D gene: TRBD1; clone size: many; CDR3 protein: CASSITSGQGSNNEQFF; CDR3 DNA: TGTGCCAGCAGTATCACTTCGGGACAGGGATCCAACAATGAGCAGTTCTTC
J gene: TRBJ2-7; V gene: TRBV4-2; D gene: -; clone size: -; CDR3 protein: CASSGGSSYEQYF; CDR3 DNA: TGTGCCAGCAGTGGGGGCAGCTCCTACGAGCAGTACTTC
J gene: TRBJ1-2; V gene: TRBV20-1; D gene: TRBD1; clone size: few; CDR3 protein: CSARTGLDYGYTF; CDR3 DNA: TGCAGTGCCAGGACAGGGTTGGACTATGGCTACACCTTC